One and the same sample provided the 8 T cell receptor beta chains below, sequenced in a study of shared clonotypes between healthy human individuals (TCRdb year 2020). Receptors were amplified or captured by the immunoSEQ multiplex PCR assay. Here the immuneACCESS table is served through TCRdb, limited to in-frame sequences with V and J called. Missing clones are a known gap in these copies; in checked studies unresolved V genes cover under half, and the rest lacks a known reason. The sample contains over a million clones, roughly 74% of them found a single time. The ten largest clones capture 0.6% to 0.7% of the sample. Sequencing was done on a sample of memory CD4+ T cells from PBMCs. The intended sense of this specimen's cell subset or site label: CD45RA-negative fraction. These receptors all stem from a man between 18 and 29 years old in good health. Some clones in this sample may be carry-over from other donors' samples.

V gene TRBV5-6 combines with J gene TRBJ1-5; tentatively, D is TRBD1 (6 bases). V was trimmed by 5 bases and J by 2 bases, leaving 14 bases between them. This CDR3 has 15 amino acids. Per germline, CDR1 SGHDT and CDR2 YYEEEE. The CDR3 nucleotides read TGTGCCAGCAGTCTAGGACAGACGGGCAATCAGCCCCAGCATTTT. As protein: CASSLGQTGNQPQHF.

As to this clone: Distinct nucleotide sequences in the sample also encode this CDR3. The rearrangement links TRBV27 to TRBJ2-7, with a weak D call TRBD2 (6 bases). V lost 3 bases to trimming and J lost 0 bases, with 9 bases between them. Looked up from germline, CDR1 is MNHEY and CDR2 is SMNVEV (reference sequence). The CDR3 sequence is 14 residues long. The CDR3 DNA reads as TGTGCCAGCAGTTTCGCGGGATCCTCCTACGAGCAGTACTTC. Its protein is CASSFAGSSYEQYF.

The rearrangement links TRBV30 to TRBJ2-3; the D call may be TRBD1 or TRBD2 (5 bases each). CDR1 is GTSNPN and CDR2 is SVGIG in the germline V gene (reference sequence). Trimming shortened V by 2 bases and J by 0 bases, and 9 bases separated the two germline ends. This CDR3 region has 14 residues. This CDR3 reads CAWSRGGSTDTQYF. CDR3 sequence (DNA): TGTGCCTGGAGTCGGGGCGGGAGCACAGATACGCAGTATTTT.

The chain combines TRBV10-3 with TRBJ1-1; 7 nucleotides agree with TRBD1. After removal of 0 bases from V and 4 bases from J, the junction contained 5 bases not matched to a gene. From germline, CDR1 is ENHRY and CDR2 SYGVKD. There are 15 residues in the CDR3. CDR3 region: CAISESPQGGTEAFF. The CDR3 nucleotides read TGTGCCATCAGTGAGTCTCCTCAGGGGGGCACTGAAGCTTTCTTT.

This clone came up a few times. The chain has TRBV5-1 and TRBJ2-1, with a weak D call TRBD1 (6 bases). V was trimmed by 1 base and J by 0 bases, leaving 17 bases between them. CDR3 length: 18 amino acids. Germline CDR1 and CDR2: SGHRS and YFSETQ. The CDR3 DNA is TGCGCCAGCAGCTTGAGGGACACGCGGAGTAGCTCCTACAATGAGCAGTTCTTC. Residues: CASSLRDTRSSSYNEQFF.

This chain connects TRBV9 to TRBJ2-1; 10 bases are shared with TRBD2. The germline V gene encodes CDR1 SGDLS and CDR2 YYNGEE. The V segment lost 0 bases and the J segment 4 bases; nucleotides outside the gene matches: 7. The CDR3 spans 17 residues. CDR3 residues: CASSVAVASGSYNEQFF. For the CDR3, the DNA is TGTGCCAGCAGCGTAGCTGTGGCTAGCGGGAGTTACAATGAGCAGTTCTTC.

The chain joins TRBV7-8 to TRBJ2-7; 12 bases fit TRBD2. J gave up 2 bases and V 6 bases, and 23 bases lay outside the gene matches. Germline CDR1 is SGHVS and CDR2 is FQNEAQ. The CDR3 runs 21 residues. In DNA, the CDR3 is TGTGCCAGCAGTTCCGTCGCTTCTCGTTTGACTAGCGGGAGACCGGCCTACGAGCAGTACTTC. It specifies CASSSVASRLTSGRPAYEQYF.

The chain recombines TRBV7-2 with TRBJ1-1, with D uncertain. The V end was cut by 3 bases, the J end by 6 bases, with 11 bases between. The CDR3 is 13 residues long. The germline CDR1 and CDR2 sequences are SGHTA and FQGNSA. DNA of the CDR3: TGTGCCAGCAGCTTCGGCATTCTACCTGAAGCTTTCTTT. This sequence encodes CASSFGILPEAFF. The full variable domain, in which reference TRBV7-2 and TRBJ1-1 provide the parts outside the CDR3, is GAGVSQSPSNKVTEKGKDVELRCDPISGHTALYWYRQSLGQGLEFLIYFQGNSAPDKSGLPSDRFSAERTGGSVSTLTIQRTQQEDSAVYLCASSFGILPEAFFGQGTRLTVV.